This is a list of T cell receptor beta chains from one sample in a study of T cell changes during pregnancy in multiple sclerosis. Only in-frame clones appear in the TCRdb table, and some are missing; sequencing was by immunoSEQ multiplex PCR. The sample has approximately 70,000 clones; approximately 91% are singletons. Sequenced here: peripheral blood, sampled in the first trimester of pregnancy. Receptors originate from a female donor with multiple sclerosis, enrolled in a pregnancy study. The CDR3 runs from the conserved cysteine through the conserved F or W. The D gene is left open where the match is weak. Size is stated for part of the rows, as once, few or many counts, or as a class when the clone is expanded.

CDR3 DNA | CDR3 protein | J gene | clone size | V gene | D gene
TGTGCCTGGAACCTCCTCGCGAACCAGGGGAATTCACCCCTCCACTTT | CAWNLLANQGNSPLHF | TRBJ1-6 | . | TRBV30 | .
TGTGCCAGCAGTTACTTGTCGTCAGGGGTGGACACTGAAGCTTTCTTT | CASSYLSSGVDTEAFF | TRBJ1-1 | once | TRBV6-6 | .
TGTGCCAGCAGTGAAGCTTGGGGGGGCGGGAATCAGCCCCAGCATTTT | CASSEAWGGGNQPQHF | TRBJ1-5 | . | TRBV6-1 | .
TGTGCCTGGAGTTTTACTATCGCCGAGCAGTACTTC | CAWSFTIAEQYF | TRBJ2-7 | . | TRBV30 | .
TGTGCCAGCAGCTTCGACAGGTATTCCAACACTGAAGCTTTCTTT | CASSFDRYSNTEAFF | TRBJ1-1 | . | TRBV7-2 | .
TGTGCCAGCAGTTTATCATTTACGATACAGGGCAATGAGCAGTTCTTC | CASSLSFTIQGNEQFF | TRBJ2-1 | . | TRBV27 | .
TGTGCCAGCAGCCAGATCCGGGGTTACGAGCAGTACTTC | CASSQIRGYEQYF | TRBJ2-7 | . | TRBV7-6 | .
TGTGCCAGAAAGCCAGGGGTTGGTGGCTACACCTTC | CARKPGVGGYTF | TRBJ1-2 | . | TRBV2 | .
TGTGCCAGCAGCTCCCCGGAGGGGACCCAGTACTTC | CASSSPEGTQYF | TRBJ2-5 | once | TRBV7-8 | .
TGTGCCTCCTCGGGACTAGCGGGGTACAATGGGCAGTTCTTC | CASSGLAGYNGQFF | TRBJ2-1 | . | TRBV30 | TRBD2
TGTGCCAGCAGCCCGACTAGCGGGGGGCCACCCTACGAGCAGTACTTC | CASSPTSGGPPYEQYF | TRBJ2-7 | . | TRBV7-2 | TRBD2
TGCAGTGCTCCCGACCAGGTTGAAGCTTTCTTT | CSAPDQVEAFF | TRBJ1-1 | few | TRBV20-1 | .
TGTGCCAGCAGCTTGGTTCCAGCGGGGGGACCTAGCTCCTACAATGAGCAGTTCTTC | CASSLVPAGGPSSYNEQFF | TRBJ2-1 | . | TRBV5-4 | TRBD2
TGTGCCAGCAGTAATCAAGGGGGTAGGGTCACTGAAGCTTTCTTT | CASSNQGGRVTEAFF | TRBJ1-1 | . | TRBV6-1 | .
TGTGCCAGTAGTATAGACGTATCACCCCTCCACTTT | CASSIDVSPLHF | TRBJ1-6 | . | TRBV19 | .
TGTGCCAGTAGAGGGACTAGCGGGATACTAGCCAAAAACATTCAGTACTTC | CASRGTSGILAKNIQYF | TRBJ2-4 | . | TRBV19 | TRBD2
TGTGCCAGCAGCCCCGACCCCCCGAGGTCTGGGGCCAACGTCCTGACTTTC | CASSPDPPRSGANVLTF | TRBJ2-6 | . | TRBV28 | .
TGTGCCATCAGCACCCAGACTAGCGGGGGAAGCACAGATACGCAGTATTTT | CAISTQTSGGSTDTQYF | TRBJ2-3 | . | TRBV10-3 | TRBD2
TGCAGCGTCCTCAGGCCCCTGAACACTGAAGCTTTCTTT | CSVLRPLNTEAFF | TRBJ1-1 | . | TRBV29-1 | .
TGTGCCAGCAGCTCCCAACCCCTAGCGGGATACAATGAGCAGTTCTTC | CASSSQPLAGYNEQFF | TRBJ2-1 | . | TRBV7-2 | TRBD2
TGTGCCAGCAGCGTAGGGACTAGCGGGAGTGTTGGGGAGCTGTTTTTT | CASSVGTSGSVGELFF | TRBJ2-2 | . | TRBV9 | TRBD2
TGTGCCAGCAGTTCCTCACAGGGGTACGAGACCCAGTACTTC | CASSSSQGYETQYF | TRBJ2-5 | . | TRBV28 | TRBD1
TGTGCCAGCAGTTATTGGAGGGGTTCCGGCACCGGGGAGCTGTTTTTT | CASSYWRGSGTGELFF | TRBJ2-2 | . | TRBV6-5 | .
TGTGCCAGCAGTGCACGACAGGGGGGGAACACTGAAGCTTTCTTT | CASSARQGGNTEAFF | TRBJ1-1 | few | TRBV6-1 | TRBD1
TGTGCCAGCAGCCCTATCCGACAGGAAGGGCAACTACCCCAGCATTTT | CASSPIRQEGQLPQHF | TRBJ1-5 | . | TRBV27 | .
TGTGCCAGCAGCTTCCGGACTAGCGTGACCTACGAGCAGTACTTC | CASSFRTSVTYEQYF | TRBJ2-7 | few | TRBV13 | TRBD2
TGTGCCAGCAGTGGTAGCGTCCGCCTCTATGGCTACACCTTC | CASSGSVRLYGYTF | TRBJ1-2 | . | TRBV2 | .
TGTGCCAGCAGTGTCGGGGATGGCTACGAGCAGTACTTC | CASSVGDGYEQYF | TRBJ2-7 | . | TRBV2 | .